This T cell receptor (beta chain) was captured by sequencing in a study of regulatory T cells in long-lasting Graves disease. For the study at large: To qualify as persistent, Graves' disease required over 5 years of antithyroid drugs with positive TSH receptor antibodies.

Stated time point: persistent/refractory GD, antithyroid drugs over 5 years with positive TRAb. RNA isolated from PBMCs was used to make the TCR library. Patients all came to the study from an endocrinology department in Xi'an, China. This clonotype was recorded at least ten times. Its antigen is unidentified. Investigators prepared the TCR beta libraries by applying iRepertoire HTBI primers and Arm-PCR of CDR3 regions. TCRdb re-analysed the multiplex PCR reads in MiXCR, keeping a single row per CDR3 protein. This sample has approximately 440,000 distinct CDR3 sequences, with roughly a quarter found just once. Germline V gene data show CDR1 as SNHLY and CDR2 as FYNNEI. Trimming took 3 bases from V and 1 from J, leaving 10 bases between them. CDR3 length: 14 amino acids. Whole-study results and caveats: There was favoring of TRBV28, TRBJ1-2 and TRBJ2-5 in persistent disease.

The sequence derives from a female donor with Graves disease. This chain joins TRBV2 and TRBJ2-7; no definite D call. The input for sequencing was peripheral blood mononuclear cells (PBMCs), taken when the disease was refractory, from a patient treated with antithyroid drugs. This CDR3 is CASSDGLKSYEQYF. CDR3 nucleotide sequence: TGTGCCAGCAGTGACGGCCTCAAGTCCTACGAGCAGTACTTC.